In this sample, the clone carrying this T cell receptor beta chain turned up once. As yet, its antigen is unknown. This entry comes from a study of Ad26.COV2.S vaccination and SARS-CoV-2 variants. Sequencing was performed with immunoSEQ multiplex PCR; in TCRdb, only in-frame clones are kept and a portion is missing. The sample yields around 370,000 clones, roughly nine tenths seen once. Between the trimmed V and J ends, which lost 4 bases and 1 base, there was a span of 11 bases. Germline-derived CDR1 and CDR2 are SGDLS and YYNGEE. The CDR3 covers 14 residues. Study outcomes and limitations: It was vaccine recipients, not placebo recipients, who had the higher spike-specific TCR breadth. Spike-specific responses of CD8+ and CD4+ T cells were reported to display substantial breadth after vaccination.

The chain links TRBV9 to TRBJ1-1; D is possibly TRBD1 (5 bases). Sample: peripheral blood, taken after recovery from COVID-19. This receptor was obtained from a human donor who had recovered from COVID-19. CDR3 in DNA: TGTGCCAGCAGCTCCCGCAGGGAGAACACTGAAGCTTTCTTT. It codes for CASSSRRENTEAFF.